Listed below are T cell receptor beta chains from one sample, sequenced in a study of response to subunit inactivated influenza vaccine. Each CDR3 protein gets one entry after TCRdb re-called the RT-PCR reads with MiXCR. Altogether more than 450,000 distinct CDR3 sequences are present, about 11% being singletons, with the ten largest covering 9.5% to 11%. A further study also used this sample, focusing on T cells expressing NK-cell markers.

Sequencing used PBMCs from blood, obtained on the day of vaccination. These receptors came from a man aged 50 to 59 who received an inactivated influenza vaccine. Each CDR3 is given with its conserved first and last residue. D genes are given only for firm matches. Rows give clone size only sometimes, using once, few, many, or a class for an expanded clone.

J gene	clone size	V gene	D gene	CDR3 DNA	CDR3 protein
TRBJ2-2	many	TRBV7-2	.	TGTGCCAGCAGCCCAAACAGGGCCAACGGGGAGCTGTTTTTT	CASSPNRANGELFF
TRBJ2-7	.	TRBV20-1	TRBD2	TGCAGTGCTGGAACCGGGACTAGCCCTACCTACGAGCAGTACTTC	CSAGTGTSPTYEQYF
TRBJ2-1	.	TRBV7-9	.	TGTGCCAGCAGCTTAGGAGGGTCCTATGAGCAGTTCTTC	CASSLGGSYEQFF
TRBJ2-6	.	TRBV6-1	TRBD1	TGTGCCAGCAGTGAAGATTTAATTAGGACAGGCCGCTCTGGGGCCAACGTCCTGACTTTC	CASSEDLIRTGRSGANVLTF
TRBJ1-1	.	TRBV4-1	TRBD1	TGCGCCAGCAGCCAGACGGGCGTAGGGGGCGAGGCCACTGAAGCTTTCTTT	CASSQTGVGGEATEAFF
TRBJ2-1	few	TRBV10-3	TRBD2	TGTGCCATCAGGGGCGGGGGCTCCTACAATGAGCAGTTCTTC	CAIRGGGSYNEQFF
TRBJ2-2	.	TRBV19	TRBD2	TGTGTCAGTAGTAGGGTCCTAGCGGGGACGAACACCGGGGAGCTGTTTTTT	CVSSRVLAGTNTGELFF
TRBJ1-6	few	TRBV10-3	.	TGTGCCTCACAGGGCAAGGACTCACCCCTCCACTTT	CASQGKDSPLHF
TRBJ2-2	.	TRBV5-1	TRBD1	TGCGCCAGCAGCCCCGGACAGGGGGCGCATTCCGGGGAGCTGTTTTTT	CASSPGQGAHSGELFF
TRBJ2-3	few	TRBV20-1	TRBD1	TGCAGTGCTGCAGGGACGACAGGGGGAACAGATACGCAGTATTTT	CSAAGTTGGTDTQYF
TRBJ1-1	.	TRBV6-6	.	TGTGCCAGCAACCGGGGGGGCACTGAAGCTTTCTTT	CASNRGGTEAFF
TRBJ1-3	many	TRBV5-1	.	TGCGCCAGCAGCTTGGCTGCCAGCTCTGGAAACACCATATATTTT	CASSLAASSGNTIYF
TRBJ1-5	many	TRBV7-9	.	TGTGCCAGCAGCTTAGCAGGTTTAAACCAGCCCCAGCATTTT	CASSLAGLNQPQHF
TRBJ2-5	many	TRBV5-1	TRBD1	TGCGCCAGCAAACCATCAGGGGGTGTAGAGACCCAGTACTTC	CASKPSGGVETQYF
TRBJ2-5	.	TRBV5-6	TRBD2	TGTGCCAGCAGCTTGGTTAGCGGGGGTCAAGAGACCCAGTACTTC	CASSLVSGGQETQYF
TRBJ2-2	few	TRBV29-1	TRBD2	TGCAGCGCCCGCTACGGGGGGGCATCCGGGGAGCTGTTTTTT	CSARYGGASGELFF
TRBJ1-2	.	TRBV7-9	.	TGTGCCAGCAGCTTAGGCGTGGCAGGGTCCCTTGGCTACACCTTC	CASSLGVAGSLGYTF
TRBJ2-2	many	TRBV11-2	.	TGTGCCAGCAGCTTATGGTGGGGAACCACCGGGGAGCTGTTTTTT	CASSLWWGTTGELFF
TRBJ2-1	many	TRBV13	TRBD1	TGTGCCAGCAGCTTAGGCCTCCAGGGGGCTAACAATGAGCAGTTCTTC	CASSLGLQGANNEQFF
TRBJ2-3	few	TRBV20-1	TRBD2	TGCAGTGCTAGAACCTTTCGGCTAGCGGGATTTTCAGATACGCAGTATTTT	CSARTFRLAGFSDTQYF
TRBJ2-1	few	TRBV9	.	TGTGCCAGCAGCGTAGTAGGGCCGACTTCCTACAATGAGCAGTTCTTC	CASSVVGPTSYNEQFF
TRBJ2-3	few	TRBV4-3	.	TGCGCCAGCAGCCGGAGGAGGGGAGATACGCAGTATTTT	CASSRRRGDTQYF
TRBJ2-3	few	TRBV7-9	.	TGTGCCAGCGGACTGTCTAGCACAGATACGCAGTATTTT	CASGLSSTDTQYF
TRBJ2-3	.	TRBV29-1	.	TGCAGCGTCGCTAGTGATATCGGGTGGGGCACAGATACGCAGTATTTT	CSVASDIGWGTDTQYF
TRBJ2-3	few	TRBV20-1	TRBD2	TGCAGTGCTAGGGGAAGCGGGAGGGCCTCTGATACGCAGTATTTT	CSARGSGRASDTQYF
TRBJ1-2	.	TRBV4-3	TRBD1	TGCGCCAGCAGCCAAGGCCCGCGGGACAGGGTTGGTGGCTACACCTTC	CASSQGPRDRVGGYTF
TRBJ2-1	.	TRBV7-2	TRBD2	TGTGCCAGCAGCCCGGGAGGGACCTCCTACAATGAGCAGTTCTTC	CASSPGGTSYNEQFF
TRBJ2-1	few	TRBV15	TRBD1	TGTGCCACCAGCAGAGCCCGGACAGGGTCCTACAATGAGCAGTTCTTC	CATSRARTGSYNEQFF
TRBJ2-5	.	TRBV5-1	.	TGCGCCAGCAGCTTGGAATGGGAGACCCAGTACTTC	CASSLEWETQYF
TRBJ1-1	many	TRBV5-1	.	TGCGCCAGCAGCTTTGGGTATAACACTGAAGCTTTCTTT	CASSFGYNTEAFF
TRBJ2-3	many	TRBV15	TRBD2	TGTGCCACCAGCAGGACCTTAGGGACTAGCCGGCATCCTAGCACAGATACGCAGTATTTT	CATSRTLGTSRHPSTDTQYF
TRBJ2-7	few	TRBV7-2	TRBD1	TGTGCCAGCAGCTTACCCGGGACAGGGCCGGGCGAGCAGTACTTC	CASSLPGTGPGEQYF
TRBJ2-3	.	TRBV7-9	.	TGTGCCAGCAGCTTTTCTGGGGGGTATGAAGCCAGCGATACGCAGTATTTT	CASSFSGGYEASDTQYF
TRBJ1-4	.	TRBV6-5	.	TGTGCCAGCAGTTTAAGACGAACAACTAATGAAAAACTGTTTTTT	CASSLRRTTNEKLFF
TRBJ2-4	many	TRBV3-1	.	TGTGCCAGCAGCCAGACGGTGTCGATAGGCATTCAGTACTTC	CASSQTVSIGIQYF
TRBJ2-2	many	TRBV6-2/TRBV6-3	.	TGTGCCAGCAGTACCACCGTATACACCGGGGAGCTGTTTTTT	CASSTTVYTGELFF
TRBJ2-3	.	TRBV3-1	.	TGTGCCAGCAGCCAAAGACTGACACGCACAGATACGCAGTATTTT	CASSQRLTRTDTQYF
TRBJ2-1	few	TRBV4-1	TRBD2	TGCGCCAGCAGCCAAGTACGCCTAGCGGGGCCCTTGCCGTACAATGAGCAGTTCTTC	CASSQVRLAGPLPYNEQFF
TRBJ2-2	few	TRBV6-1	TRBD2	TGTGCCAGCAGTGAACAACTAGCGGGGGCCGGGGAGCTGTTTTTT	CASSEQLAGAGELFF
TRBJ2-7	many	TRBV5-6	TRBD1	TGTGCCAGCAGCTTGGGACAGGGTTCGTACGAGCAGTACTTC	CASSLGQGSYEQYF
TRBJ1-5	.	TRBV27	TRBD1	TGCGCCAGCAGACCCGGACAGGGGACTTTATGGCCCCAGCATTTT	CASRPGQGTLWPQHF
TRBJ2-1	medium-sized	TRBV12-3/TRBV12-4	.	TGTGCCACGGGCCTAGAGCAGTTCTTC	CATGLEQFF
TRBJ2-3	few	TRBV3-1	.	TGTGCCAGCAGCCACTATGCTACAGATACGCAGTATTTT	CASSHYATDTQYF
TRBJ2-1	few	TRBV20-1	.	TGCAGTGCGAGGGACTCTCGGCCCAGCTCCTACAATGAGCAGTTCTTC	CSARDSRPSSYNEQFF
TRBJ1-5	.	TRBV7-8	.	TGTGCCAGCAGCGTCAGGGTTAGCAATCAGCCCCAGCATTTT	CASSVRVSNQPQHF
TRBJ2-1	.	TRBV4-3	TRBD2	TGCGCCAGCAGCCAAGACCTAGCGGGTGTGATATTTGGTGAGCAGTTCTTC	CASSQDLAGVIFGEQFF
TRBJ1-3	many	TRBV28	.	TGTGCCAGCAGTTTAATGGGGGCACCGGACACCATATATTTT	CASSLMGAPDTIYF
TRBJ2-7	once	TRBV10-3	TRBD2	TGTGCCACCGGACTCGGACTAGCGAGCGAGCAGTACTTC	CATGLGLASEQYF
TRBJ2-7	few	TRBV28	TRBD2	TGTGCCAGCAAGAGTGGTAGCGGGAGTTACGAGCAGTACTTC	CASKSGSGSYEQYF
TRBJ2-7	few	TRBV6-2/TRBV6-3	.	TGTGCCAGCAGTTCCCTCGGTGGGGGGCGCCACGAGCAGTACTTC	CASSSLGGGRHEQYF
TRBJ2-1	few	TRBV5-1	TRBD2	TGCGCCAGCAGCCCGAAGACTAGCGGGATTTCGAGCTCCTACAATGAGCAGTTCTTC	CASSPKTSGISSSYNEQFF
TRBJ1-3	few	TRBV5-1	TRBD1	TGCGCCAGCACCCAGGGGGGACCTGGAAACACCATATATTTT	CASTQGGPGNTIYF
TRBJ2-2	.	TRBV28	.	TGTGCCAGCAGTTTACCGGGGTACACCGGGGAGCTGTTTTTT	CASSLPGYTGELFF
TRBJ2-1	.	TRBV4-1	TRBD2	TGCGCCAGCAGCCAACGGACTAGCGGGGGGAGACACAATGAGCAGTTCTTC	CASSQRTSGGRHNEQFF
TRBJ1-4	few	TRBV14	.	TGTGCCAGCAGCCCTTCTGGGACTTTGGAAAAACTGTTTTTT	CASSPSGTLEKLFF
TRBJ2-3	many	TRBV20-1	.	TGCAGTGCAATTCACCCGTGGGAGGTGGTGGCAGATACGCAGTATTTT	CSAIHPWEVVADTQYF
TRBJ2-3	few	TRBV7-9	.	TGTGCCAGCAGCTTCCTCCACGGCAGGGAAGATACGCAGTATTTT	CASSFLHGREDTQYF